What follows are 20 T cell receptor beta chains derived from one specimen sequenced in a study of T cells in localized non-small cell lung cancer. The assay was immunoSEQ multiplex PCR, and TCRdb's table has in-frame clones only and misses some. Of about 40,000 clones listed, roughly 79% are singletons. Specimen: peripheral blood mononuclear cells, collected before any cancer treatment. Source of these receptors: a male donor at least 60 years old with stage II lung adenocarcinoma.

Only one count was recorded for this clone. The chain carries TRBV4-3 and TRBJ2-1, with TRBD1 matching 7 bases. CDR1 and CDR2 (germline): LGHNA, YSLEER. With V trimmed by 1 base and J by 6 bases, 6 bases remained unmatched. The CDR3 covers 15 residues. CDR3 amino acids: CASSQVGTAANEQFF. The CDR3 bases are TGCGCCAGCAGCCAAGTTGGGACAGCGGCCAATGAGCAGTTCTTC.

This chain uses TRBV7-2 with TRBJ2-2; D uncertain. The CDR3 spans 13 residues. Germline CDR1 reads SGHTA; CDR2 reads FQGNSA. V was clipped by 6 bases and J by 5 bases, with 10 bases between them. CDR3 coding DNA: TGTGCCAGCAGTCTTATCCGGACCGGGGAGCTGTTTTTT. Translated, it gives CASSLIRTGELFF.

The CDR3 coding sequence is TGTGCCTGGAGTGTGGGTAGCAATCAGCCCCAGCATTTT. It specifies CAWSVGSNQPQHF. This chain connects TRBV30 to TRBJ1-5; D is unclear. V lost 0 bases to trimming and J lost 0 bases, with 3 bases between them. Per germline, CDR1 GTSNPN and CDR2 SVGIG (reference sequence). The length of the CDR3 is 13 residues.

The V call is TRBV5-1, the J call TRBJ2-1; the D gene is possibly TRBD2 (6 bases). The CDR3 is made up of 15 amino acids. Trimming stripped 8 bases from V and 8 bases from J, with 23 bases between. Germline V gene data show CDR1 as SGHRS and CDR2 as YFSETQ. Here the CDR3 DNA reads TGCGCCAGTTTGTATGAGGGAGGTCTGTTGGATGAGCAGTTCTTC. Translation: CASLYEGGLLDEQFF.

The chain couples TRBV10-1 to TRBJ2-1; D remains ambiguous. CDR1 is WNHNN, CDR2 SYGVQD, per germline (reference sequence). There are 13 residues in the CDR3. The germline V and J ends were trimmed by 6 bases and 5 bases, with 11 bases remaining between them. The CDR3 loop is CASRVGRDNEQFF. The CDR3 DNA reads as TGCGCCAGCAGGGTCGGACGTGACAATGAGCAGTTCTTC.

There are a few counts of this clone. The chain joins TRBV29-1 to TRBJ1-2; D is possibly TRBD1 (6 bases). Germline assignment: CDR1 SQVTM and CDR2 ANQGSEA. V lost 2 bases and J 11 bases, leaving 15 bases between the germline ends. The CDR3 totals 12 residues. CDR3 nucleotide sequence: TGCAGCGTTGAACGGAGCAGGGGAGTGTACACCTTC. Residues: CSVERSRGVYTF.

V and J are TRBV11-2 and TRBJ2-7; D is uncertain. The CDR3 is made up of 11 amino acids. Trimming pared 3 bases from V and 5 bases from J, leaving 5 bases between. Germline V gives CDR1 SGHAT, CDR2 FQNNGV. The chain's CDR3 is CASSFHDEQYF. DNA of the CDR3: TGTGCCAGCAGCTTTCACGACGAGCAGTACTTC.

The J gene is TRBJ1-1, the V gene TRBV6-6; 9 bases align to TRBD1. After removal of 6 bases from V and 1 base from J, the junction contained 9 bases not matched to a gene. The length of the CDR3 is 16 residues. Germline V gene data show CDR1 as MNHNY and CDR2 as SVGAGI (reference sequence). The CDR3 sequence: CASRVRTGDSNTEAFF. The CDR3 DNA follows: TGTGCCAGCAGAGTCAGGACAGGGGACTCGAACACTGAAGCTTTCTTT.

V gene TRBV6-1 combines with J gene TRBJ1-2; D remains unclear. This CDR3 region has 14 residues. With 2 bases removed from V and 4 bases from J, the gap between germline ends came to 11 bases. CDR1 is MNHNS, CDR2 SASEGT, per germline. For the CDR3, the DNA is TGTGCCAGCAGTGAATCCCAGGTCGGCTATGGCTACACCTTC. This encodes CASSESQVGYGYTF.

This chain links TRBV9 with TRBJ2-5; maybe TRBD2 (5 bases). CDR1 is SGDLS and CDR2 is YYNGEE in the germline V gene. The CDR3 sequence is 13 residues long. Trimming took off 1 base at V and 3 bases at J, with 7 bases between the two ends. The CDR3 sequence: CASSVTGKETQYF. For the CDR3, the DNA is TGTGCCAGCAGCGTAACGGGGAAAGAGACCCAGTACTTC.

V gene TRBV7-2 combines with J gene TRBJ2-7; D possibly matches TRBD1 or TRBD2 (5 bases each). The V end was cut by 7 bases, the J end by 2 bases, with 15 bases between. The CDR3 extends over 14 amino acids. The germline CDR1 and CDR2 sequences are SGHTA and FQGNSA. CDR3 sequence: CASTSGTRPYEQYF. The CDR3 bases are TGTGCCAGCACCTCAGGGACCCGCCCCTACGAGCAGTACTTC.

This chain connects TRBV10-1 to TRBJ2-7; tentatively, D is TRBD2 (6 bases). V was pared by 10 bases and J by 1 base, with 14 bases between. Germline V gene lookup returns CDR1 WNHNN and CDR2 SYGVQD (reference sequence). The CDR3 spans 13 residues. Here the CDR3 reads CATLTRGSYEQYF. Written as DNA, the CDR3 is TGCGCCACCCTGACTAGAGGATCCTACGAGCAGTACTTC.

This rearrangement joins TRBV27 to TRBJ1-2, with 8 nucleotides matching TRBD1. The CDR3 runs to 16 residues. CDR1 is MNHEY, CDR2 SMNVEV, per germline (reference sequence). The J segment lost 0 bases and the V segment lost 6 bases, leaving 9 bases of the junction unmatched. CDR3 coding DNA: TGTGCCAGCAGGGAGACTTGGGACAGGACTAACTATGGCTACACCTTC. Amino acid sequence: CASRETWDRTNYGYTF.

The CDR3 nucleotides are TGTGCCTGGAGAGGTGACGGGATCGAAAAACTGTTTTTT. The encoded protein is CAWRGDGIEKLFF. J is TRBJ1-4 and V is TRBV30, with D unresolved. The V and J ends lost 3 bases and 8 bases respectively, with 13 bases between them. The CDR3 loop spans 13 amino acids. Germline loops: CDR1 GTSNPN, CDR2 SVGIG (reference sequence).

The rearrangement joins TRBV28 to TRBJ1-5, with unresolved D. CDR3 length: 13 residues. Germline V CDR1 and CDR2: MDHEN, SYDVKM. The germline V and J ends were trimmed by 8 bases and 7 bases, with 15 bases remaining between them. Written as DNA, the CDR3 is TGTGCCAGCTTTTCCAGCGCCCAACAGCCCCAGCATTTT. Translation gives CASFSSAQQPQHF.

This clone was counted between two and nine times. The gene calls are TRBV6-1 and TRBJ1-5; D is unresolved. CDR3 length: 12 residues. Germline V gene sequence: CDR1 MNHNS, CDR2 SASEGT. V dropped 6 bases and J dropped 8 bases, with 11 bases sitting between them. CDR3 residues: CASSLLREPQHF. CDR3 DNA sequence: TGTGCCAGCAGCCTGCTGCGAGAGCCCCAGCATTTT.

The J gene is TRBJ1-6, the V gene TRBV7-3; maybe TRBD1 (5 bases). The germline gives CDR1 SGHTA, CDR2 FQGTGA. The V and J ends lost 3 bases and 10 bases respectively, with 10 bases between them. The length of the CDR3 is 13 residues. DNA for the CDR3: TGTGCCAGCAGCTTTAGGGGAGAGTCACCCCTCCACTTT. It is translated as CASSFRGESPLHF.

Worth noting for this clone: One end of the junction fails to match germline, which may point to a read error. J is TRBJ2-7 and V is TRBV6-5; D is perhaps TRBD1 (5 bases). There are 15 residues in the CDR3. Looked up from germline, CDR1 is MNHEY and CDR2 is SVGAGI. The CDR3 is CAGSYGQGSSYEQYF. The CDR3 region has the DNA TGTGCCGGCAGTTACGGGCAGGGATCATCCTACGAGCAGTACTTC.

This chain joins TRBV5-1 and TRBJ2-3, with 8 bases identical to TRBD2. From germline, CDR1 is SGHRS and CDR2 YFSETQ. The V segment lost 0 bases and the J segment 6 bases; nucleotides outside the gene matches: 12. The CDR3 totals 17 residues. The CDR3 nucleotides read TGCGCCAGCAGCTTGGCCCGGCTAGCGGGCCCCCCGGATACGCAGTATTTT. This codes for CASSLARLAGPPDTQYF.

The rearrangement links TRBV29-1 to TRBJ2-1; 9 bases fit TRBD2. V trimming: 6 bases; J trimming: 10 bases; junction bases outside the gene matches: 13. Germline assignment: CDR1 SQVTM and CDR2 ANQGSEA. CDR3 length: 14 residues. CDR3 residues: CSVESLAGADEQFF. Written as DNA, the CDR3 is TGCAGCGTGGAGAGCTTAGCGGGAGCGGACGAGCAGTTCTTC.